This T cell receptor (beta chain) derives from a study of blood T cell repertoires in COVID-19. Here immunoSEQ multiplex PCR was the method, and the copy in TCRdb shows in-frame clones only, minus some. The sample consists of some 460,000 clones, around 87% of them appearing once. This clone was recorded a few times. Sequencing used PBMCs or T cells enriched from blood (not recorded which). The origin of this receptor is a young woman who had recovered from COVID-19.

The CDR3 spells CASSLDRGRDSTNEKLFF. As DNA, the CDR3 is TGTGCCAGCAGCTTGGACAGGGGGCGCGACTCAACTAATGAAAAACTGTTTTTT. V gene TRBV5-4 combines with J gene TRBJ1-4; 9 bases map to TRBD1. The CDR3 has 18 amino acids. The V and J ends lost 0 bases and 0 bases, in that order; junction bases with no gene match: 6. Germline CDR1 SGHNT, CDR2 YYREEE (reference sequence).